The source of this T cell receptor beta chain is a study of technical replicates of blood from a few donors. This CDR3 comprises 13 residues. The V end was cut by 2 bases, the J end by 5 bases, with 9 bases between. Germline V gene data show CDR1 as PRHDT and CDR2 as FYEKMQ (reference sequence). Measured with immunoSEQ multiplex PCR; TCRdb has only the in-frame clones, and not every one. The table lists some 93,000 clones, 95% of them singletons. The J gene is TRBJ1-2, the V gene TRBV13, with D possibly TRBD1 on 5 matching bases. Sequencing input: T cells isolated from PBMCs. The sequence was collected from a human donor in good health. As DNA, the CDR3 is TGTGCCAGCAGCTTATCCAGACAGTATGGCTACACCTTC. It codes for CASSLSRQYGYTF.